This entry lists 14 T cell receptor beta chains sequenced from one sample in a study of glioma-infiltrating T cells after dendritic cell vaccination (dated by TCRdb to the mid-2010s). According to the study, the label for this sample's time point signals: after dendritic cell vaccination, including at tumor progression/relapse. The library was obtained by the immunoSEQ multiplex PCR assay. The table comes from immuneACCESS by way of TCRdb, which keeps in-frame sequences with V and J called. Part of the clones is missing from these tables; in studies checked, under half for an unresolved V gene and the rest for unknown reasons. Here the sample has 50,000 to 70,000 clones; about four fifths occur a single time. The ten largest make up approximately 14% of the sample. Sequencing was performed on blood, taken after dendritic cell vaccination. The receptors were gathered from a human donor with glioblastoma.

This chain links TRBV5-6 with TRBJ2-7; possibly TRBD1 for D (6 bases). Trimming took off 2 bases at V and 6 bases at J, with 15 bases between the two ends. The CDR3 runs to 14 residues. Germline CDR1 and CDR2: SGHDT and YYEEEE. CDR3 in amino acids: CASSFITDSLEQYF. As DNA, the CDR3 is TGTGCCAGCAGCTTTATTACGGACAGCCTCGAGCAGTACTTC.

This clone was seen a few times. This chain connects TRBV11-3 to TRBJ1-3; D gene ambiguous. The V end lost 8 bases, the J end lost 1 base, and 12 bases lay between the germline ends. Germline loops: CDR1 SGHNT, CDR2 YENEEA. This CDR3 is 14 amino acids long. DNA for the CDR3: TGTGCCAGCTCCCCGGGAGGATCTGGAAACACCATATATTTT. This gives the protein CASSPGGSGNTIYF.

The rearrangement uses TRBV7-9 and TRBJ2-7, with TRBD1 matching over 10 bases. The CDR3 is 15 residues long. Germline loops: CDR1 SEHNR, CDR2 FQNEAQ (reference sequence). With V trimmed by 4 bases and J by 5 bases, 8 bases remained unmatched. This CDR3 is CASSSRQGAMNEQYF. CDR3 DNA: TGTGCCAGCAGCTCCCGACAGGGGGCTATGAACGAGCAGTACTTC.

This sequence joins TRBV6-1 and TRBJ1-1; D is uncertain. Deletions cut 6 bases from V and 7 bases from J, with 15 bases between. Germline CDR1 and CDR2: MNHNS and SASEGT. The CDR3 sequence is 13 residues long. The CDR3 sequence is CASSPDKEGEAFF. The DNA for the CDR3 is TGTGCCAGCAGCCCTGACAAGGAGGGTGAAGCTTTCTTT.

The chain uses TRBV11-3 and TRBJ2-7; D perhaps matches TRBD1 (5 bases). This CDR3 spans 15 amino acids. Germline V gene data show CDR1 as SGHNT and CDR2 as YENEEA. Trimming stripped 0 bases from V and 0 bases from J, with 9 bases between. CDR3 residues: CASSLETAPSYEQYF. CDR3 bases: TGTGCCAGCAGCTTAGAGACAGCTCCCTCCTACGAGCAGTACTTC.

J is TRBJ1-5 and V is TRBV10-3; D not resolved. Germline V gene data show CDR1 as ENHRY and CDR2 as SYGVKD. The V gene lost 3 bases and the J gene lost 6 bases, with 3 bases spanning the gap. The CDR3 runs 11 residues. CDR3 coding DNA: TGTGCCATCAGTGACGGTCAGCCCCAGCATTTT. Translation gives CAISDGQPQHF.

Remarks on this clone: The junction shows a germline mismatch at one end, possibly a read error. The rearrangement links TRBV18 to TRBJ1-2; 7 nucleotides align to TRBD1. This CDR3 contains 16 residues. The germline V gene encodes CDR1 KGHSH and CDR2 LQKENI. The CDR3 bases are TGTGCCAGCTCATCACCGATGGGACAGCCAATCTATGGCTACACCTTC. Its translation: CASSSPMGQPIYGYTF.

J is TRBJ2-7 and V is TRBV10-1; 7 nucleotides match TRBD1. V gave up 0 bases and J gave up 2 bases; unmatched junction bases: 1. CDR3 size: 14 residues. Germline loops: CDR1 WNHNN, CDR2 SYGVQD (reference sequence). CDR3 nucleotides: TGCGCCAGCAGTGAGTCGACAGGGCCCTACGAGCAGTACTTC. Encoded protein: CASSESTGPYEQYF.

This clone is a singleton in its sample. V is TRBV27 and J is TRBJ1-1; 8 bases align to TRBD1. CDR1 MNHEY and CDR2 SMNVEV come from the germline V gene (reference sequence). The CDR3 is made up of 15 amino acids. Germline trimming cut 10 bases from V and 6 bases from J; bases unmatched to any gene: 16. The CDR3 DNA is TGTGCCACCCCCCACCCGGGACAGGAGACCTCTGAAGCTTTCTTT. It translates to CATPHPGQETSEAFF.

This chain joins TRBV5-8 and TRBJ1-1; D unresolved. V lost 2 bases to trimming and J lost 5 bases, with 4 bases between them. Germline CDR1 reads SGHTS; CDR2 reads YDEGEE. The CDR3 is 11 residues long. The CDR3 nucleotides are TGTGCCAGCAGCTTACGGACTGAAGCTTTCTTT. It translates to CASSLRTEAFF.

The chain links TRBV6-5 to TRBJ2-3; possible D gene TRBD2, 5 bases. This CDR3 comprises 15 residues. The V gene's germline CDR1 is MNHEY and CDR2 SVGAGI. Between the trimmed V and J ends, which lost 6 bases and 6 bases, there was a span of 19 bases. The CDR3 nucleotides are TGTGCCAGCAGGCCCAACTTCGGTGGGGAGGATACGCAGTATTTT. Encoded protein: CASRPNFGGEDTQYF.

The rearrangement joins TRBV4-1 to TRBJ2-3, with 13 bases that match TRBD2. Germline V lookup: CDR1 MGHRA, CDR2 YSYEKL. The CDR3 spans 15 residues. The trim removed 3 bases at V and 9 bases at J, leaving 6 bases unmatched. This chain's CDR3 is CASSHPGTSGATQYF. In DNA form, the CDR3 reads TGCGCCAGCAGCCATCCCGGGACTAGCGGGGCGACGCAGTATTTT.

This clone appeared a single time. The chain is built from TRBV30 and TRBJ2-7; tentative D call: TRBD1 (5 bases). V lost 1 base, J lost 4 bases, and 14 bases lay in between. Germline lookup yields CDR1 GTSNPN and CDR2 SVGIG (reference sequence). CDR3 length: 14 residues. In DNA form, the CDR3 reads TGTGCCTGGAGTGCCGACAGAGGCTTTTACGAGCAGTACTTC. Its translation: CAWSADRGFYEQYF.

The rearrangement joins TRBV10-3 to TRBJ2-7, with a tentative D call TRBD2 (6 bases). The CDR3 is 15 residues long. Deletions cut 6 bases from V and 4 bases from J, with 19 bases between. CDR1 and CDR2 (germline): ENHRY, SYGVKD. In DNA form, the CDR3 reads TGTGCCATCAGGGGGGGACCAACCCCAAATTACGAGCAGTACTTC. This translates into CAIRGGPTPNYEQYF.